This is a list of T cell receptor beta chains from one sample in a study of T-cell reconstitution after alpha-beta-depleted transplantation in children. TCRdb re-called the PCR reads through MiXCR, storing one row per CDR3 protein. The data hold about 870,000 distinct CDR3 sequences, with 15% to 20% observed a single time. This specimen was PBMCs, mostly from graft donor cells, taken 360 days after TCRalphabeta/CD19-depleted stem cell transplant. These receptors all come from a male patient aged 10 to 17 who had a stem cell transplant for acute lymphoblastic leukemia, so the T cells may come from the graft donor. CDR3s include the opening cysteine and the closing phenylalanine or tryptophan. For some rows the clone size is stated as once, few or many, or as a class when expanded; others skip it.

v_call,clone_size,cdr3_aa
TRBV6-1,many,CATEPSGGTDTQYF
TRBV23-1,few,CASSQSSYEQFF
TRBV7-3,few,CASSFESTDTQYF
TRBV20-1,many,CSARPTGRLNTEAFF
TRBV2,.,CASRELGEQFF
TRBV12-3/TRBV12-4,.,CASSRAQGLSEKLFF
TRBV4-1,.,CASGELVVPNEQFF
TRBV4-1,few,CASSQLLRDPVLVQYF
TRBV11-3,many,CASSLLAGGNYEQYF
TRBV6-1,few,CASSHPFIGKRSTDTQYF
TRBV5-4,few,CASSLEGLAGGTQYF
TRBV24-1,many,CATSERTVLADTQYF
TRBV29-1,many,CTIRENFYNEQFF
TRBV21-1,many,CASFGDRGSYYEQYF
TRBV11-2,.,CASSRTYREEETQYF
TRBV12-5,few,CASGSGGEETQYF
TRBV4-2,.,CASSQERAQAGANVLTF
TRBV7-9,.,CASTWGGVSYEQYF
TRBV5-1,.,CASSPVPGLAGGPNEQFF
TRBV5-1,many,CASSLDRGLYEQYF
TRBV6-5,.,CASSERYSAQYF
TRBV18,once,CASSQQGSSPLHF
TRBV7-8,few,CASSLHLGQGPYNEQFF
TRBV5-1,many,CASSLGDGSGYYGYTF
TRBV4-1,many,CASSQEWWSNQPQHF
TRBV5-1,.,CASTPPSGAKETQYF
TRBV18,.,CASSPSTGSYEQYF
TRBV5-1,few,CASTLSVGGIYEQYF
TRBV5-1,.,CASSLAVAGGPNEQFF
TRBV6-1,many,CASSPRQGHYGYTF
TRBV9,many,CASSVEDSSTLEQFF
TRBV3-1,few,CASSPRGGGDGYTF
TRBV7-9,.,CASSWEDSNTGELFF
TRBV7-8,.,CASSGRVYSYEQYF
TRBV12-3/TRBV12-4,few,CASSNRRRQGFYGYTF
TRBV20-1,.,CSAKTGGLRGAPYNEQFF
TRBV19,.,CASRRLTQNTGELFF
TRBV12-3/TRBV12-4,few,CASSTHDRGRDYGYTF
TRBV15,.,CATSQGGAYEQYF
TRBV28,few,CASSAGPYNSPLHF
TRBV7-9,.,CASSLVRAGELFF
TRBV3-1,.,CASSHRPSTYEQYF